Presented here are 29 T cell receptor beta chains from one specimen sequenced in a study of beta chain features in type 1 diabetes. Study-wide results and limits: Shorter TCRB CDR3s, moderately but significantly so, were found in Type 1 diabetes patients in all four CD4+ subsets.

Their target antigens are unknown. TCRB transcripts that were expressed got sequenced, as all of the isolated RNA had been reverse transcribed. The data were produced by immunoSEQ multiplex PCR, yet TCRdb's version contains in-frame clones alone and is incomplete. The data show approximately 260,000 clones, around 20% seen once. Sequencing was performed on naive CD4+ T cells from blood. The receptors shown here come from a woman aged 40 to 50 with type 1 diabetes.

This clone was observed a handful of times. The J gene is TRBJ2-2, the V gene TRBV27; 7 bases fit TRBD1. V gave up 6 bases and J gave up 6 bases; unmatched junction bases: 4. The germline CDR1 and CDR2 sequences are MNHEY and SMNVEV (reference sequence). The CDR3 contains 13 residues. This chain's CDR3 is CASRYRGAGELFF. CDR3 sequence (DNA): TGTGCCAGCAGATACAGGGGCGCCGGGGAGCTGTTTTTT.

This rearrangement joins TRBV4-2 to TRBJ2-7; 10 bases align to TRBD1. The V and J ends lost 1 base and 5 bases, in that order; junction bases with no gene match: 5. Looked up from germline, CDR1 is LGHNA and CDR2 is YNFKEQ. The length of the CDR3 is 15 residues. The CDR3 here is CASSQAAGTGDEQYF. For the CDR3, the DNA is TGTGCCAGCAGCCAAGCGGCCGGGACAGGGGACGAGCAGTACTTC.

This clone was counted between two and nine times. This chain connects TRBV6-6 to TRBJ2-2; tentatively, D is TRBD2 (5 bases). Between the trimmed V and J ends, which lost 2 bases and 4 bases, there was a span of 8 bases. In germline, CDR1 is MNHNY, CDR2 SVGAGI (reference sequence). There are 14 residues in the CDR3. This CDR3 reads CASSYALGTGELFF. CDR3 coding DNA: TGTGCCAGCAGTTACGCACTAGGCACCGGGGAGCTGTTTTTT.

This clone has just a few counts. The V call is TRBV6-5, the J call TRBJ2-1; a possible D gene is TRBD2 (6 bases). V gave up 0 bases and J gave up 7 bases, with 13 bases separating them. CDR3 size: 15 residues. The germline V gene encodes CDR1 MNHEY and CDR2 SVGAGI. CDR3 loop: CASSYSDRLGNEQFF. In DNA, the CDR3 is TGTGCCAGCAGTTACTCCGACAGACTAGGAAATGAGCAGTTCTTC.

This clone was detected only a few times. V usage is TRBV10-3 and J usage is TRBJ2-1, with D maybe TRBD1 (7 bases). Germline CDR1 ENHRY, CDR2 SYGVKD. Deletions cut 4 bases from V and 5 bases from J, with 12 bases between. The CDR3 totals 14 residues. The CDR3 DNA reads as TGTGCCATCAGTGGTGACAGGGAGGACAATGAGCAGTTCTTC. Translation: CAISGDREDNEQFF.

This rearrangement joins TRBV4-3 to TRBJ1-1, with D possibly matching TRBD1 (5 bases). The germline gives CDR1 LGHNA, CDR2 YSLEER. Between the trimmed V and J ends, which lost 0 bases and 9 bases, there was a span of 11 bases. The CDR3 has 13 residues. CDR3 sequence (DNA): TGCGCCAGCAGCCAAGACGTAACAGGTAAAGCTTTCTTT. As protein: CASSQDVTGKAFF.

This clone was seen only a few times. V usage is TRBV10-3 and J usage is TRBJ1-1; the D gene is possibly TRBD1 (6 bases). The germline V and J ends were trimmed by 0 bases and 0 bases, with 8 bases remaining between them. The CDR3 length is 15 residues. Germline V gene data show CDR1 as ENHRY and CDR2 as SYGVKD. Written as DNA, the CDR3 is TGTGCCATCAGTGAGTCACAGGGCATGAACACTGAAGCTTTCTTT. It specifies CAISESQGMNTEAFF.

There are a few counts of this clone. The chain employs TRBV6-5 and TRBJ1-6, with a possible D match to TRBD1 (6 bases). Trimming pared 5 bases from V and 9 bases from J, leaving 14 bases between. This CDR3 spans 14 amino acids. CDR1 MNHEY and CDR2 SVGAGI come from the germline V gene. The CDR3 DNA reads TGTGCCAGCAGTGCCCGGGACAACTTTTCACCCCTCCACTTT. Its translation is CASSARDNFSPLHF.

V gene TRBV2 combines with J gene TRBJ2-3, with TRBD1 matching over 7 bases. This CDR3 comprises 16 residues. Germline V lookup: CDR1 SNHLY, CDR2 FYNNEI. V dropped 1 base and J dropped 3; count of bases not matched to a gene: 7. CDR3 protein: CASSEGRDSWTDTQYF. As DNA, the CDR3 is TGTGCCAGCAGTGAAGGTCGGGACAGCTGGACAGATACGCAGTATTTT. The whole variable domain, remainder taken from reference TRBV2 and TRBJ2-3, is EPEVTQTPSHQVTQMGQEVILRCVPISNHLYFYWYRQILGQKVEFLVSFYNNEISEKSEIFDDQFSVERPDGSNFTLKIRSTKLEDSAMYFCASSEGRDSWTDTQYFGPGTRLTVL.

The gene calls are TRBV6-5 and TRBJ1-5; 7 bases align to TRBD1. The germline CDR1 and CDR2 sequences are MNHEY and SVGAGI. V lost 6 bases and J lost 3; bases outside the gene matches: 8. The CDR3 totals 15 residues. The CDR3 DNA follows: TGTGCCAGCAGGCCAGGACAGGTATCCAATCAGCCCCAGCATTTT. Translation gives CASRPGQVSNQPQHF.

A few counts support this clone. The chain links TRBV29-1 to TRBJ2-5; 8 bases align to TRBD1. V dropped 5 bases and J dropped 4; count of bases not matched to a gene: 9. CDR3 length equals 14 residues. Germline CDR1 reads SQVTM; CDR2 reads ANQGSEA. CDR3 sequence reads: CSVSKTGVGETQYF. The CDR3 DNA is TGCAGCGTTTCTAAGACAGGGGTGGGAGAGACCCAGTACTTC.

This clone was detected a few times. V usage is TRBV7-2 and J usage is TRBJ2-4, with a possible D match to TRBD1 (6 bases). The CDR3 loop spans 15 amino acids. V lost 5 bases, J lost 3 bases, and 14 bases lay in between. Looked up from germline, CDR1 is SGHTA and CDR2 is FQGNSA. CDR3 loop: CASSRDIMDKNIQYF. The CDR3 bases are TGTGCCAGCAGCCGGGACATAATGGACAAAAACATTCAGTACTTC.

This clone was seen a few times. The chain links TRBV7-8 to TRBJ2-4; TRBD1 matches at 7 bases. The length of the CDR3 is 13 residues. CDR1 is SGHVS and CDR2 is FQNEAQ in the germline V gene. V trimming: 5 bases; J trimming: 7 bases; junction bases outside the gene matches: 5. As DNA, the CDR3 is TGTGCCAGCAGCGGCGACAGGGCTAACATTCAGTACTTC. It translates to CASSGDRANIQYF. The variable domain in full, with the rest retrieved from reference TRBV7-8 and TRBJ2-4, is GAGVSQSPRYKVAKRGQDVALRCDPISGHVSLFWYQQALGQGPEFLTYFQNEAQLDKSGLPSDRFFAERPEGSVSTLKIQRTQQEDSAVYLCASSGDRANIQYFGAGTRLSVL.

This clone has just a few counts. J is TRBJ2-1 and V is TRBV18, with a weak D call TRBD2 (5 bases). CDR1 and CDR2 (germline): KGHSH, LQKENI. The CDR3 loop spans 15 amino acids. The ends were cut back, 2 bases at V and 9 bases at J, with 17 bases in the middle. The CDR3 DNA reads as TGTGCCAGCTCACCAAGGGCACACCTCGAGGGTGAGCAGTTCTTC. This codes for CASSPRAHLEGEQFF.

With respect to this clone: Other nucleotide sequences in the sample specify the same CDR3. The rearrangement links TRBV20-1 to TRBJ2-7; D is unclear. Germline V gives CDR1 DFQATT, CDR2 SNEGSKA (reference sequence). The CDR3 runs to 10 residues. Trimming removed 6 bases at V and 4 bases at J, with 7 bases between. The CDR3 here is CSAPEYEQYF. The CDR3 DNA sequence: TGCAGTGCCCCCGAGTACGAGCAGTACTTC.

This rearrangement joins TRBV4-3 to TRBJ1-4, with a possible D match to TRBD1 (6 bases). The CDR3 runs 16 residues. V lost 4 bases and J 2 bases, leaving 14 bases between the germline ends. In germline, CDR1 is LGHNA, CDR2 YSLEER. The CDR3 sequence: CASSLSGVTTNEKLFF. The CDR3 DNA reads TGCGCCAGCAGCCTTTCAGGGGTAACGACTAATGAAAAACTGTTTTTT.

A word on this clone: Different DNA sequences within this sample yield the same CDR3. The V and J genes are TRBV7-2 and TRBJ2-7; weak D call: TRBD2 (7 bases). The length of the CDR3 is 14 residues. Deletions cut 1 base from V and 3 bases from J, with 10 bases between. Per the germline V gene, CDR1 is SGHTA and CDR2 is FQGNSA. CDR3 protein: CASSLEGGNYEQYF. The CDR3 DNA sequence: TGTGCCAGCAGCTTAGAGGGGGGGAACTACGAGCAGTACTTC.

The V and J genes are TRBV28 and TRBJ1-1; 7 nucleotides match TRBD1. After removal of 6 bases from V and 4 bases from J, the junction contained 2 bases not matched to a gene. CDR1 is MDHEN, CDR2 SYDVKM, per germline. This CDR3 contains 12 residues. The CDR3 DNA reads as TGTGCCAGCAGCGCAGGGGGCACTGAAGCTTTCTTT. Its translation is CASSAGGTEAFF. Full variable domain (outside the CDR3, taken from reference TRBV28 and TRBJ1-1): DVKVTQSSRYLVKRTGEKVFLECVQDMDHENMFWYRQDPGLGLRLIYFSYDVKMKEKGDIPEGYSVSREKKERFSLILESASTNQTSMYLCASSAGGTEAFFGQGTRLTVV.

This clone was counted only a few times. The J gene is TRBJ2-5, the V gene TRBV7-2, with TRBD2 matching over 7 bases. Germline CDR1 and CDR2: SGHTA and FQGNSA. J lost 5 bases, V lost 3 bases, and 6 bases had no gene match. The CDR3 totals 14 residues. The CDR3 region has the DNA TGTGCCAGCAGCTTGTGGGAGGGCGGTGAGACCCAGTACTTC. Protein product: CASSLWEGGETQYF.

The chain combines TRBV4-1 with TRBJ1-5; 11 positions agree with TRBD1. Losses at the gene ends were 4 bases for V and 7 bases for J; bases not matched to a gene: 3. The CDR3 spans 14 residues. Per germline, CDR1 MGHRA and CDR2 YSYEKL. The CDR3 spells CASSLRDRGQPQHF. As DNA, the CDR3 is TGCGCCAGCAGCCTCCGGGACAGGGGGCAGCCCCAGCATTTT.

V is TRBV5-6 and J is TRBJ2-1; tentative D call: TRBD1 (8 bases). V dropped 4 bases and J dropped 4 bases, with 18 bases sitting between them. This CDR3 is built from 16 residues. CDR1 is SGHDT, CDR2 YYEEEE, per germline. The CDR3 reads CASSREGQGGYNEQFF. In DNA form, the CDR3 reads TGTGCCAGCAGCAGAGAAGGACAGGGAGGGTACAATGAGCAGTTCTTC. Looking up the rest from reference TRBV5-6 and TRBJ2-1 gives the full variable domain: DAGVTQSPTHLIKTRGQQVTLRCSPKSGHDTVSWYQQALGQGPQFIFQYYEEEERQRGNFPDRFSGHQFPNYSSELNVNALLLGDSALYLCASSREGQGGYNEQFFGPGTRLTVL.

The table lists this clone with a few counts. The rearrangement links TRBV29-1 to TRBJ2-7, with 9 nucleotides matching TRBD2. Germline loops: CDR1 SQVTM, CDR2 ANQGSEA. V dropped 4 bases and J dropped 0; count of bases not matched to a gene: 7. CDR3 size: 15 residues. DNA of the CDR3: TGCAGCGTTGTTGTAGCGGGGGAATCCTCCTACGAGCAGTACTTC. Protein product: CSVVVAGESSYEQYF.

The V gene is TRBV2, the J gene TRBJ2-1; D unresolved. Trimming shortened V by 6 bases and J by 1 base, and 13 bases separated the two germline ends. CDR3 length equals 15 residues. Germline V CDR1 and CDR2: SNHLY, FYNNEI. In DNA form, the CDR3 reads TGTGCCAGCAGAACAGAGCCCTTATCCTACAATGAGCAGTTCTTC. It specifies CASRTEPLSYNEQFF.

This clone was observed a handful of times. The CDR3 DNA reads as TGTGCCAGCAGCTTAGAGGTCGCAGGGGCTGGCTACACCTTC. It codes for CASSLEVAGAGYTF. The chain combines TRBV11-2 with TRBJ1-2, with a possible D match to TRBD1 (6 bases). Germline V gene sequence: CDR1 SGHAT, CDR2 FQNNGV. This CDR3 is 14 amino acids long. The ends were cut back, 0 bases at V and 7 bases at J, with 12 bases in the middle.

This clone was recorded a few times. The chain has TRBV14 and TRBJ2-1; D not resolved. Trimming left V 3 bases short and J 6 bases short, with 9 bases between. Germline V CDR1 and CDR2: SGHDN, FVKESK. The CDR3 contains 13 residues. The CDR3: CASSHITINEQFF. DNA of the CDR3: TGTGCCAGCAGCCACATTACAATCAATGAGCAGTTCTTC.

The chain employs TRBV28 and TRBJ1-1, with D perhaps TRBD1 (5 bases). V lost 4 bases and J 1 base, leaving 7 bases between the germline ends. The CDR3 loop spans 13 amino acids. Per the germline V gene, CDR1 is MDHEN and CDR2 is SYDVKM. CDR3 in amino acids: CASSSGGNTEAFF. The CDR3 bases are TGTGCCAGCAGTTCGGGGGGGAACACTGAAGCTTTCTTT.

As for this clone: Distinct nucleotide sequences in the sample also encode this CDR3. The chain joins TRBV28 to TRBJ2-7; TRBD1 aligns across 8 bases. CDR3 length equals 13 residues. Germline V gene lookup returns CDR1 MDHEN and CDR2 SYDVKM. The V segment lost 6 bases and the J segment 0 bases; nucleotides outside the gene matches: 1. The CDR3 spells CASRTGGSYEQYF. CDR3 nucleotides: TGTGCCAGCAGAACAGGGGGCTCCTACGAGCAGTACTTC.

This clone occurred a few times. Here the CDR3 reads CASSYGQGQYF. CDR3 bases: TGTGCCAGCAGTTACGGACAGGGGCAGTACTTC. The chain links TRBV6-5 to TRBJ2-7; 8 positions agree with TRBD1. The CDR3 is 11 amino acids. From germline, CDR1 is MNHEY and CDR2 SVGAGI. J gave up 9 bases and V 2 bases, and 0 bases lay outside the gene matches.

This chain links TRBV6-5 with TRBJ1-2, with 8 bases matching TRBD1. V trimming: 0 bases; J trimming: 2 bases; junction bases outside the gene matches: 2. CDR1 and CDR2 from the germline V gene are MNHEY and SVGAGI. The CDR3 contains 15 residues. The CDR3 spells CASSYSGQVNYGYTF. CDR3 coding DNA: TGTGCCAGCAGTTACTCGGGACAGGTGAACTATGGCTACACCTTC.